The 8 T cell receptor beta chains reported below all come from one sample, sequenced in a study of shared clonotypes between healthy human individuals. Data came from immunoSEQ multiplex PCR; TCRdb stores just in-frame clones and leaves some out. The sample includes about 1 million clones, about 76% seen only once; the top ten take around 1.5%. Sequenced material: memory CD4+ T cells sorted from blood. Subset denoted: CD45RA-negative fraction. The receptors originated from a man aged 18 to 30 in good health.

This clone came up a few times. Other DNA sequences of this sample code for an identical CDR3. The rearrangement joins TRBV9 to TRBJ2-3; 7 bases align to TRBD2. Trimming took 2 bases from V and 4 from J; bases not matched to a gene: 4. Germline V lookup: CDR1 SGDLS, CDR2 YYNGEE. CDR3 length: 14 residues. This chain's CDR3 is CASSVGRDSDTQYF. As DNA, the CDR3 is TGTGCCAGCAGCGTTGGGAGGGACTCAGATACGCAGTATTTT.

This clone appeared once. The chain is built from TRBV7-9 and TRBJ2-6; D is unclear. CDR3 length: 16 amino acids. Trimming left V 5 bases short and J 2 bases short, with 13 bases between. Germline-derived CDR1 and CDR2 are SEHNR and FQNEAQ (reference sequence). CDR3 bases: TGTGCCAGCAGCCGCTTTTTGATTCCTGGGGCCAACGTCCTGACTTTC. It translates to CASSRFLIPGANVLTF.

This chain uses TRBV6-1 with TRBJ1-1; D is undetermined. Trimming pared 0 bases from V and 8 bases from J, leaving 10 bases between. In germline, CDR1 is MNHNS, CDR2 SASEGT. CDR3 length equals 13 residues. Here the CDR3 reads CASSEARTWEAFF. CDR3 nucleotide sequence: TGTGCCAGCAGTGAAGCCCGGACGTGGGAAGCTTTCTTT.

This clone has just one count. J is TRBJ1-2 and V is TRBV19; D is perhaps TRBD1 (6 bases). This CDR3 is 15 amino acids long. V was shortened by 2 bases and J by 0 bases, with 10 bases between the two germline ends. Germline CDR1 and CDR2: LNHDA and SQIVND (reference sequence). This CDR3 reads CASSIRTGTNYGYTF. DNA for the CDR3: TGTGCCAGTAGTATAAGAACAGGGACTAACTATGGCTACACCTTC.

The chain carries TRBV27 and TRBJ2-4; TRBD2 aligns across 10 bases. In germline, CDR1 is MNHEY, CDR2 SMNVEV (reference sequence). The trim removed 5 bases at V and 0 bases at J, leaving 10 bases unmatched. This CDR3 is 18 amino acids long. For the CDR3, the DNA is TGTGCCAGCAGTCCCTATTCACTAGCGGGAATAGCCAAAAACATTCAGTACTTC. This codes for CASSPYSLAGIAKNIQYF.

V is TRBV7-9 and J is TRBJ2-2; D ambiguous. This CDR3 is 12 amino acids long. The ends were cut back, 6 bases at V and 7 bases at J, with 9 bases in the middle. The germline V gene has CDR1 SEHNR and CDR2 FQNEAQ (reference sequence). The CDR3 reads CASSPTSGELFF. The CDR3 coding sequence is TGTGCCAGCAGTCCAACGAGCGGGGAGCTGTTTTTT.

This clone appeared a few times. This CDR3 reads CALRLAGRNEQYF. As DNA, the CDR3 is TGTGCCCTACGACTAGCGGGAAGAAACGAGCAGTACTTC. This chain links TRBV2 with TRBJ2-7; 11 bases line up with TRBD2. The germline gives CDR1 SNHLY, CDR2 FYNNEI. CDR3 length equals 13 residues. The J segment lost 5 bases and the V segment lost 11 bases, leaving 8 bases of the junction unmatched.

This chain uses TRBV7-2 with TRBJ1-1; D is unresolved. CDR3 length: 12 residues. Germline V gives CDR1 SGHTA, CDR2 FQGNSA. Between the trimmed V and J ends, which lost 1 base and 6 bases, there was a span of 6 bases. Here the CDR3 reads CASSLGYAEAFF. DNA for the CDR3: TGTGCCAGCAGCTTAGGGTACGCTGAAGCTTTCTTT.